Here is one T cell receptor beta chain with its context. Its antigen is not known. The sample belongs to a study of T cells in localized non-small cell lung cancer. Study-level findings and limits: Uninvolved adjacent lung showed the highest T cell clonality, exceeding tumor. For the top 100 tumor clones, a median roughly 56 also appeared in adjacent lung. Overall survival was longer when the density of T cells in the blood was higher. Investigators sequenced only a single tumor region, leaving heterogeneity possible.

The repertoire was sequenced with immunoSEQ multiplex PCR; TCRdb's copy has only in-frame clones and lacks some. The sample gives around 140,000 clones, approximately 88% of which show up once; 1.5% to 2% is in the top ten. The germline gives CDR1 GTSNPN, CDR2 SVGIG (reference sequence). Trimming took off 3 bases at V and 7 bases at J, with 12 bases between the two ends. This CDR3 has 13 residues. The chain links TRBV30 to TRBJ1-4; D unresolved. The material sequenced was peripheral blood, taken before any cancer treatment. The sequence was collected from a female donor older than 55 with stage I lung adenocarcinoma. The CDR3 region has the DNA TGTGCCTGGAGCCCTGAGAACACTGAAAAACTGTTTTTT. It is translated as CAWSPENTEKLFF.